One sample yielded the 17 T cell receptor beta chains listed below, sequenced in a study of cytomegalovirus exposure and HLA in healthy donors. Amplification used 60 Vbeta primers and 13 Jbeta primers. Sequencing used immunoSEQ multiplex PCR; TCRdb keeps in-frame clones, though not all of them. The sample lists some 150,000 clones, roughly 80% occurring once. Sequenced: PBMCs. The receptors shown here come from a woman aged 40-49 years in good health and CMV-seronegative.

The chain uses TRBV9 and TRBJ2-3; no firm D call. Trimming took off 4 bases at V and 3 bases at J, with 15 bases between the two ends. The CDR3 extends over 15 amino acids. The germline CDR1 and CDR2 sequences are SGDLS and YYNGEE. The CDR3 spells CASSPQVHSTDTQYF. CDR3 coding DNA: TGTGCCAGCAGCCCTCAGGTCCATAGTACAGATACGCAGTATTTT.

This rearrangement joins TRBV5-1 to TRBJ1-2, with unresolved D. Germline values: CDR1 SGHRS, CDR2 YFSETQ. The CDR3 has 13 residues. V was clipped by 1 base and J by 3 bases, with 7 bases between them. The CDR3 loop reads CASSLRGHYGYTF. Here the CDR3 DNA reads TGCGCCAGCAGCTTGAGAGGGCACTATGGCTACACCTTC.

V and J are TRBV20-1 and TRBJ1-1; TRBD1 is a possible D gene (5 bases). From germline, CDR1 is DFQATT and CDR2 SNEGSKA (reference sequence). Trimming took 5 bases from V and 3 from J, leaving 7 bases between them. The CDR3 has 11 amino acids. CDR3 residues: CSAEGDTEAFF. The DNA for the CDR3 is TGCAGTGCTGAAGGGGACACTGAAGCTTTCTTT.

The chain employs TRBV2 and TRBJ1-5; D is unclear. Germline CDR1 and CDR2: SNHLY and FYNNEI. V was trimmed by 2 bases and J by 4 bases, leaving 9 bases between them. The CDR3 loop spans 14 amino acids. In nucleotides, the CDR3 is TGTGCCAGCAGTGAAAGGCAGACAAATCAGCCCCAGCATTTT. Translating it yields CASSERQTNQPQHF.

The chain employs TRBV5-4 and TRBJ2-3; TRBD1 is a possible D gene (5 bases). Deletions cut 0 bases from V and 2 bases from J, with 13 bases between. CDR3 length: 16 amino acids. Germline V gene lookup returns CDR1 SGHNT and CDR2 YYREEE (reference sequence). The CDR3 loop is CASSLEQDVFTDTQYF. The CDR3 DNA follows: TGTGCCAGCAGCTTGGAACAGGACGTATTCACAGATACGCAGTATTTT.

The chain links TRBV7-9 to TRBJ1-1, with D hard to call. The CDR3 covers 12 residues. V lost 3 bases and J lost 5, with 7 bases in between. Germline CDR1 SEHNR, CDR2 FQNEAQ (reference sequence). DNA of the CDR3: TGTGCCAGCAGCTTTATGGAGACTGAAGCTTTCTTT. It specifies CASSFMETEAFF.

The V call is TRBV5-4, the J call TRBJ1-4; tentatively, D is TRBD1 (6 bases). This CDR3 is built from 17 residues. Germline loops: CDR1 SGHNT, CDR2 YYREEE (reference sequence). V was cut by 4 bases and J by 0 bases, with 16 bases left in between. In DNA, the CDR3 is TGTGCCAGCAGCCTACCGGGACACCCCGCAACTAATGAAAAACTGTTTTTT. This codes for CASSLPGHPATNEKLFF.

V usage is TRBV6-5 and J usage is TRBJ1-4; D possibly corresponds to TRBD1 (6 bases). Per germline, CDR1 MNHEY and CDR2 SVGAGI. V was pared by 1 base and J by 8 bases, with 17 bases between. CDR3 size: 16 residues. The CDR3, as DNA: TGTGCCAGCAGTTACTTATGGGCAGGGGTCGGCGAAAAACTGTTTTTT. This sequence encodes CASSYLWAGVGEKLFF.

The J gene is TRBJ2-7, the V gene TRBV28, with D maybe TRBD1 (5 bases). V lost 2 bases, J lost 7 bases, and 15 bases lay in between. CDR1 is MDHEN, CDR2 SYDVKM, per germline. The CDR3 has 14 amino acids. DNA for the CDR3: TGTGCCAGCAGTTTAAGGACATTCCTACGAGAGCAGTACTTC. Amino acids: CASSLRTFLREQYF.

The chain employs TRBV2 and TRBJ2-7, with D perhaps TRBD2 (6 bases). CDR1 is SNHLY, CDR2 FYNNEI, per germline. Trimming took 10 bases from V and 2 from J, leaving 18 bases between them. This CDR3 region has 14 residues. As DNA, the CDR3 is TGTGCCATTACGGGAAAGGGGAGGACCTACGAGCAGTACTTC. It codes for CAITGKGRTYEQYF. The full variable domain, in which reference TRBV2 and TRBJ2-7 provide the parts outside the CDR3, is EPEVTQTPSHQVTQMGQEVILRCVPISNHLYFYWYRQILGQKVEFLVSFYNNEISEKSEIFDDQFSVERPDGSNFTLKIRSTKLEDSAMYFCAITGKGRTYEQYFGPGTRLTVT.

The CDR3, as DNA: TGCAGCTTCGGGACAGGGGCGCGGAATGAAAAACTGTTTTTT. Protein sequence: CSFGTGARNEKLFF. The chain joins TRBV29-1 to TRBJ1-4; 10 bases align to TRBD1. Germline trimming cut 8 bases from V and 5 bases from J; bases unmatched to any gene: 8. The CDR3 sequence is 14 residues long. Germline-derived CDR1 and CDR2 are SQVTM and ANQGSEA. Full variable domain (rest looked up from reference TRBV29-1 and TRBJ1-4): SAVISQKPSRDICQRGTSLTIQCQVDSQVTMMFWYRQQPGQSLTLIATANQGSEATYESGFVIDKFPISRPNLTFSTLTVSNMSPEDSSIYLCSFGTGARNEKLFFGSGTQLSVL.

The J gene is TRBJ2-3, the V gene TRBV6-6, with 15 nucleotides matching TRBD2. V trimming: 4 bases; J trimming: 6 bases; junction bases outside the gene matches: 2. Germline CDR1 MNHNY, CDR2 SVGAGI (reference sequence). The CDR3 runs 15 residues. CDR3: CASSSGTSGRDTQYF. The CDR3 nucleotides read TGTGCCAGCAGTTCCGGGACTAGCGGGAGGGATACGCAGTATTTT.

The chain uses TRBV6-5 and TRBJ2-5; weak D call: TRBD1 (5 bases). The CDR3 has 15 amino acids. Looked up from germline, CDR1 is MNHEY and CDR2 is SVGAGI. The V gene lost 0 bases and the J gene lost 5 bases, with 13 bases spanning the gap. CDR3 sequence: CASSYSRQGYETQYF. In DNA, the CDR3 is TGTGCCAGCAGTTACTCGAGGCAGGGTTACGAGACCCAGTACTTC.

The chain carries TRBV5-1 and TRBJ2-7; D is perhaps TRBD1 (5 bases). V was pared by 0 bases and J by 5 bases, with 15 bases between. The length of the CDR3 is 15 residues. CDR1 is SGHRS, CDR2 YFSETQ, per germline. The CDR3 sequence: CASSLVGAVGNEQYF. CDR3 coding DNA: TGCGCCAGCAGCTTGGTAGGGGCGGTAGGAAACGAGCAGTACTTC.

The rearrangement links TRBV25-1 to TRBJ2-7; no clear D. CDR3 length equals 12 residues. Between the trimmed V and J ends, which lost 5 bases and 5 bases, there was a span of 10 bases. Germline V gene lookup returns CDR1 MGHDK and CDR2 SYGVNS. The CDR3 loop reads CASSTPMNEQYF. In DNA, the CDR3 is TGTGCCAGCAGTACCCCTATGAACGAGCAGTACTTC.

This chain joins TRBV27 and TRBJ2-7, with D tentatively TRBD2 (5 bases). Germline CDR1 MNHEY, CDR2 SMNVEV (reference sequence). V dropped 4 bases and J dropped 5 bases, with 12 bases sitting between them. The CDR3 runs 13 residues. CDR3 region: CASSSGSINEQYV. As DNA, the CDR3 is TGTGCCAGCAGTTCTGGGAGTATAAACGAGCAGTACGTC.

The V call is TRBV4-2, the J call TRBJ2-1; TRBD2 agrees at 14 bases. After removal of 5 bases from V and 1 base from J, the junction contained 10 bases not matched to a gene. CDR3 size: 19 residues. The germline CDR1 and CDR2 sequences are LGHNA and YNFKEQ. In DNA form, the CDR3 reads TGTGCCAGCAGCGAATATGGACTAGCGGGAGGCCCTTCCTACAATGAGCAGTTCTTC. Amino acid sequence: CASSEYGLAGGPSYNEQFF.